This passage covers 26 T cell receptor beta chains from one sample sequenced in a study of cytomegalovirus exposure and HLA in healthy donors. The PCR made use of 60 Vbeta and 13 Jbeta primers. The protocol was immunoSEQ multiplex PCR, while the TCRdb copy is restricted to in-frame clones and leaves out a portion. The top ten clones hold roughly 3.5% of a sample with more than 95,000 clones, about four fifths of them seen once. The specimen was PBMCs. These receptors all stem from a man aged 35 to 55 in good health and CMV-seronegative.

The V call is TRBV7-8, the J call TRBJ1-5, with TRBD1 as a possible D gene (5 bases). V was pared by 4 bases and J by 0 bases, with 10 bases between. Germline CDR1 is SGHVS and CDR2 is FQNEAQ. The CDR3 contains 15 residues. The CDR3 here is CASSSYTGSNQPQHF. Here the CDR3 DNA reads TGTGCCAGCAGCTCCTACACAGGTAGCAATCAGCCCCAGCATTTT.

This sequence joins TRBV19 and TRBJ1-5; D is perhaps TRBD1 (5 bases). V was trimmed by 7 bases and J by 7 bases, leaving 17 bases between them. The length of the CDR3 is 14 residues. CDR1 and CDR2 from the germline V gene are LNHDA and SQIVND (reference sequence). CDR3 DNA sequence: TGTGCCAGTACCCAAAGGGGAAGAGACCAGCCCCAGCATTTT. Its protein product is CASTQRGRDQPQHF.

The chain employs TRBV6-5 and TRBJ2-1; D possibly corresponds to TRBD1 (5 bases). V lost 0 bases and J lost 7, with 10 bases in between. The CDR3 is 14 residues long. In germline, CDR1 is MNHEY, CDR2 SVGAGI. In DNA form, the CDR3 reads TGTGCCAGCAGTTACTCGGGGCTTTCTAATGAGCAGTTCTTC. Its protein product is CASSYSGLSNEQFF.

The V gene is TRBV14, the J gene TRBJ2-7; D unresolved. CDR1 SGHDN and CDR2 FVKESK come from the germline V gene. V gave up 0 bases and J gave up 1 base, with 10 bases separating them. CDR3 size: 15 residues. CDR3 in DNA: TGTGCCAGCAGCCAAGAGAATGTCCAGTCCTACGAGCAGTACTTC. Encoded protein: CASSQENVQSYEQYF.

The chain recombines TRBV7-9 with TRBJ1-2, with D possibly matching TRBD1 (6 bases). The germline CDR1 and CDR2 sequences are SEHNR and FQNEAQ (reference sequence). Deletions cut 5 bases from V and 0 bases from J, with 13 bases between. The CDR3 is made up of 15 amino acids. The CDR3 sequence: CASSPWTESNYGYTF. CDR3 bases: TGTGCCAGCAGCCCCTGGACAGAATCTAACTATGGCTACACCTTC. The full variable domain, in which reference TRBV7-9 and TRBJ1-2 provide the parts outside the CDR3, is DTGVSQNPRHKITKRGQNVTFRCDPISEHNRLYWYRQTLGQGPEFLTYFQNEAQLEKSRLLSDRFSAERPKGSFSTLEIQRTEQGDSAMYLCASSPWTESNYGYTFGSGTRLTVV.

The chain uses TRBV27 and TRBJ1-1; D is possibly TRBD1 (6 bases). The CDR3 extends over 14 amino acids. The germline V and J ends were trimmed by 7 bases and 0 bases, with 12 bases remaining between them. CDR1 and CDR2 (germline): MNHEY, SMNVEV (reference sequence). CDR3 sequence (DNA): TGTGCCAGCAAGTGGACAGAAGTGAACACTGAAGCTTTCTTT. Translating it yields CASKWTEVNTEAFF.

The rearrangement uses TRBV11-2 and TRBJ2-1, with D perhaps matching TRBD2 (6 bases). Trimming took 3 bases from V and 1 from J, leaving 16 bases between them. The CDR3 sequence is 17 residues long. Germline V gene lookup returns CDR1 SGHAT and CDR2 FQNNGV. CDR3 sequence: CASSFGVAGSSYNEQFF. DNA of the CDR3: TGTGCCAGCAGCTTTGGCGTTGCGGGGAGTTCCTACAATGAGCAGTTCTTC.

This clone was observed a single time. The rearrangement links TRBV6-6 to TRBJ1-6, with TRBD1 identical over 10 bases. The ends lost 6 bases at V and 13 bases at J; junction bases unmatched: 9. CDR1 and CDR2 (germline): MNHNY, SVGAGI (reference sequence). This CDR3 region has 14 residues. This CDR3 reads CASSQRDRGLPLHF. CDR3 DNA sequence: TGTGCCAGCAGCCAAAGAGACAGGGGGCTTCCCCTCCACTTT.

This chain connects TRBV9 to TRBJ1-2; 9 bases match TRBD1. The CDR3 consists of 16 residues. V was pared by 4 bases and J by 4 bases, with 11 bases of the junction left unmatched. From germline, CDR1 is SGDLS and CDR2 YYNGEE. CDR3 in amino acids: CASSLTRTGGTYGYTF. The CDR3 bases are TGTGCCAGCAGCCTAACGCGAACAGGGGGCACCTATGGCTACACCTTC.

Points on this clone: Relative to the germline gene, one junction end is altered; a read error may explain this. The chain uses TRBV6-5 and TRBJ1-5; TRBD1 matches at 7 bases. Germline-derived CDR1 and CDR2 are MNHEY and SVGAGI. This CDR3 is 13 amino acids long. CDR3 DNA sequence: TGTGCCAGCAGTTATGGGACAGCCATCGACTTGTATTTT. It codes for CASSYGTAIDLYF.

A single count supports this clone. The gene calls are TRBV4-3 and TRBJ2-2; D is unclear. From germline, CDR1 is LGHNA and CDR2 YSLEER. V was cut by 3 bases and J by 8 bases, with 13 bases left in between. The CDR3 sequence is 14 residues long. The CDR3, as DNA: TGCGCCAGCAGCCAGTCAGTTCGATTGGGGGAGCTGTTTTTT. Protein: CASSQSVRLGELFF.

V and J are TRBV18 and TRBJ2-7; TRBD1 agrees at 7 bases. The CDR3 runs 14 residues. Trimming took 3 bases from V and 2 from J; bases not matched to a gene: 4. Germline assignment: CDR1 KGHSH and CDR2 LQKENI. The CDR3 nucleotides read TGTGCCAGCTCACCCGGGGACAGAGCCTACGAGCAGTACTTC. Protein sequence: CASSPGDRAYEQYF.

J is TRBJ1-2 and V is TRBV6-5; 9 bases match TRBD1. V dropped 4 bases and J dropped 5; count of bases not matched to a gene: 8. The CDR3 has 15 amino acids. In germline, CDR1 is MNHEY, CDR2 SVGAGI. In nucleotides, the CDR3 is TGTGCCAGCAGTTTCCCCGGGACAGGGATTTATGGCTACACCTTC. As protein: CASSFPGTGIYGYTF.

This clone was seen only once. The V call is TRBV5-1, the J call TRBJ2-5; D is unclear. The CDR3 length is 12 residues. Trimming cost V 3 bases and J 5 bases, with 8 bases left between them. Germline CDR1 reads SGHRS; CDR2 reads YFSETQ. The DNA of the CDR3 is TGCGCCAGCAGCTCTCTCCTGGAGACCCAGTACTTC. Amino acid sequence: CASSSLLETQYF.

This chain connects TRBV4-2 to TRBJ2-1, with 8 bases that match TRBD2. V gave up 0 bases and J gave up 8 bases; unmatched junction bases: 12. The CDR3 sequence is 17 residues long. Germline-derived CDR1 and CDR2 are LGHNA and YNFKEQ. CDR3 coding DNA: TGTGCCAGCAGCCAAGATGGACCCGGGGGGGGGACCGATGAGCAGTTCTTC. It translates to CASSQDGPGGGTDEQFF.

This chain joins TRBV19 and TRBJ1-3; D unresolved. Germline V gene sequence: CDR1 LNHDA, CDR2 SQIVND (reference sequence). The CDR3 loop spans 14 amino acids. Deletions cut 7 bases from V and 6 bases from J, with 16 bases between. The CDR3 sequence: CASTPIGLSNTIYF. Written as DNA, the CDR3 is TGTGCCAGTACCCCCATCGGACTATCAAACACCATATATTTT.

The chain couples TRBV28 to TRBJ1-1; weak D call: TRBD1 (5 bases). Trimming removed 5 bases from V and 0 bases from J, with 10 bases in between. The CDR3 covers 14 residues. In germline, CDR1 is MDHEN, CDR2 SYDVKM. CDR3 amino acids: CASSLTGLNTEAFF. In DNA, the CDR3 is TGTGCCAGCAGTCTTACAGGCCTGAACACTGAAGCTTTCTTT.

This sequence joins TRBV7-2 and TRBJ2-1, with D uncertain. The CDR3 consists of 14 residues. Trimming stripped 3 bases from V and 3 bases from J, with 9 bases between. The germline CDR1 and CDR2 sequences are SGHTA and FQGNSA. The CDR3 sequence is CASSFSLLYNEQFF. The CDR3 nucleotides are TGTGCCAGCAGCTTTTCACTCCTCTACAATGAGCAGTTCTTC.

This clone was picked up one time. The rearrangement links TRBV9 to TRBJ1-2; TRBD1 might be the D (6 bases). From germline, CDR1 is SGDLS and CDR2 YYNGEE. Trimming stripped 0 bases from V and 7 bases from J, with 13 bases between. The CDR3 consists of 14 residues. CDR3 region: CASSVVGRGSGYTF. CDR3 bases: TGTGCCAGCAGCGTAGTAGGCAGGGGAAGTGGCTACACCTTC.

This clone was detected a few times. The genes are TRBV5-8 and TRBJ2-7, with 7 bases lining up with TRBD1. V lost 9 bases, J lost 0 bases, and 3 bases stayed unmatched. The CDR3 length is 12 residues. Per the germline V gene, CDR1 is SGHTS and CDR2 is YDEGEE. The CDR3 nucleotides are TGTGCCAACCGGGACAGCTCCTACGAGCAGTACTTC. This sequence encodes CANRDSSYEQYF.

The chain couples TRBV4-3 to TRBJ1-3; no clear D gene. The length of the CDR3 is 16 residues. The V and J ends lost 0 bases and 3 bases respectively, with 12 bases between them. The germline CDR1 and CDR2 sequences are LGHNA and YSLEER. CDR3 amino acids: CASSQEETLGGNTIYF. CDR3 sequence (DNA): TGCGCCAGCAGCCAAGAAGAGACACTGGGTGGAAACACCATATATTTT.

This sequence joins TRBV12-5 and TRBJ1-2; D uncertain. The V gene lost 1 base and the J gene lost 4 bases, with 7 bases spanning the gap. The CDR3 length is 13 residues. Looked up from germline, CDR1 is LGHNT and CDR2 is FRNRAP. This CDR3 is CASGLGSFYGYTF. Here the CDR3 DNA reads TGTGCTAGTGGTTTGGGGAGTTTCTATGGCTACACCTTC.

The chain employs TRBV7-2 and TRBJ1-3, with a tentative D call TRBD1 (6 bases). CDR1 and CDR2 (germline): SGHTA, FQGNSA. V lost 1 base and J lost 9, with 16 bases in between. The CDR3 spans 15 residues. In DNA form, the CDR3 reads TGTGCCAGCAGCTTAGATGGCAGGGGAACGGGCACCATATATTTT. The encoded protein is CASSLDGRGTGTIYF.

The chain uses TRBV5-1 and TRBJ2-1; 8 nucleotides align to TRBD1. The CDR3 is made up of 16 amino acids. After removal of 0 bases from V and 10 bases from J, the junction contained 12 bases not matched to a gene. Looked up from germline, CDR1 is SGHRS and CDR2 is YFSETQ. As DNA, the CDR3 is TGCGCCAGCAGCTTGGGGGCAGGGGGCACTTCAAGGGAGCAGTTCTTC. This encodes CASSLGAGGTSREQFF.

This clone was detected once. The chain combines TRBV19 with TRBJ2-1; D uncertain. The CDR3 has 15 amino acids. In germline, CDR1 is LNHDA, CDR2 SQIVND (reference sequence). The ends were cut back, 6 bases at V and 2 bases at J, with 14 bases in the middle. The CDR3: CASRLSVFPYNEQFF. CDR3 nucleotides: TGTGCCAGTAGGCTCTCAGTCTTTCCCTACAATGAGCAGTTCTTC.

In its sample, this clone was seen once. V gene TRBV5-1 combines with J gene TRBJ2-6, with TRBD1 as a possible D gene (5 bases). V was shortened by 1 base and J by 0 bases, with 8 bases between the two germline ends. This CDR3 comprises 16 residues. Germline assignment: CDR1 SGHRS and CDR2 YFSETQ. The CDR3 sequence is CASSLKRGSGANVLTF. The CDR3 DNA is TGCGCCAGCAGCTTGAAAAGGGGCTCTGGGGCCAACGTCCTGACTTTC.